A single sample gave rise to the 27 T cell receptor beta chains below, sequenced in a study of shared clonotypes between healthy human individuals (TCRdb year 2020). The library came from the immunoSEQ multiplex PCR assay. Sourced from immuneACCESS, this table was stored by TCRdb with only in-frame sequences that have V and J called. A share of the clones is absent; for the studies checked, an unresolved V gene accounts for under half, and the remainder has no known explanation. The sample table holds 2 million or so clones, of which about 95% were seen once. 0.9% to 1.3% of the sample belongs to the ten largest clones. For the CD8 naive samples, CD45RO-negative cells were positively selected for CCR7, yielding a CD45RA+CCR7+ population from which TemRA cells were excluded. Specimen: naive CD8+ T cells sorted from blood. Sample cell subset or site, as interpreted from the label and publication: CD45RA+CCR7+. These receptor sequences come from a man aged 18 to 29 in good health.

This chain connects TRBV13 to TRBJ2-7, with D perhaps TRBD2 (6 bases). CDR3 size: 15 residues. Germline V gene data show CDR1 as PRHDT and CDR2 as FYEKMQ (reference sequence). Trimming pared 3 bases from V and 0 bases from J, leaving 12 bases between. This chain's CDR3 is CASSLTGLNSYEQYF. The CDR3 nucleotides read TGTGCCAGCAGCTTGACGGGACTCAACTCCTACGAGCAGTACTTC.

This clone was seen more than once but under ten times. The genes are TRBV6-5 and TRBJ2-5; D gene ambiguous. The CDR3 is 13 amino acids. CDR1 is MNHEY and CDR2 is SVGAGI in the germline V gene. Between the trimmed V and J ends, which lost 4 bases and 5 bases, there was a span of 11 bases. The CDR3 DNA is TGTGCCAGCAGTTTTGGGGAAGGGGAGACCCAGTACTTC. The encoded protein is CASSFGEGETQYF.

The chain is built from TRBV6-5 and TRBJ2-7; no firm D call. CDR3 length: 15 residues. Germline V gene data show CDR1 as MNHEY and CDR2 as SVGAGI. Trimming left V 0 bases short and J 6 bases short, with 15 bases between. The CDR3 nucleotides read TGTGCCAGCAGTTACTCGCCGGGTGAGGTGGGCGAGCAGTACTTC. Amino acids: CASSYSPGEVGEQYF.

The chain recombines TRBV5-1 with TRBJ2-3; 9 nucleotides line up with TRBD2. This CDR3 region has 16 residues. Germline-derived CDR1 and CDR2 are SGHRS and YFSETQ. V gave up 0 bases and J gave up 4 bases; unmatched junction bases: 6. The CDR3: CASSLEAGGPPDTQYF. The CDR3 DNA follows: TGCGCCAGCAGCTTGGAGGCGGGGGGGCCGCCAGATACGCAGTATTTT.

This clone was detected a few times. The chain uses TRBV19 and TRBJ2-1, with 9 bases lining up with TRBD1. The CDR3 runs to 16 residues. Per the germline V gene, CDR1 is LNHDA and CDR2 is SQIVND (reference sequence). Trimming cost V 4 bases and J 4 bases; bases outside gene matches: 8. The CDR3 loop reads CASSTHPGQGYNEQFF. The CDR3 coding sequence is TGTGCCAGTAGTACCCACCCGGGACAGGGTTACAATGAGCAGTTCTTC.

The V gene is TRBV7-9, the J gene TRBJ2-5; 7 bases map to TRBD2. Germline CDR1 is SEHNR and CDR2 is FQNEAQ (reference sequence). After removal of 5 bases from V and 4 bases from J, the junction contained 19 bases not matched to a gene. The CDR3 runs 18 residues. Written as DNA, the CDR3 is TGTGCCAGCAGCAGTCCCCTTGGGGGGAGGGCCCTCCCAGAGACCCAGTACTTC. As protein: CASSSPLGGRALPETQYF.

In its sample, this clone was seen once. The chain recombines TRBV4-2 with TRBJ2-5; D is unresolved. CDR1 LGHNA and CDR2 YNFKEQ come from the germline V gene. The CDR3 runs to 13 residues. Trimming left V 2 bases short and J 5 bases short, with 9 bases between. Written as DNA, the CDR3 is TGTGCCAGCAGCCAATACTATGCGGAGACCCAGTACTTC. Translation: CASSQYYAETQYF.

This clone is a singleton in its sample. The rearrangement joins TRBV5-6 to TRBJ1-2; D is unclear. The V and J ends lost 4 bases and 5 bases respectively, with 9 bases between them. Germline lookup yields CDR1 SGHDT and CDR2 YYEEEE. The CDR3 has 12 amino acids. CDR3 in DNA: TGTGCCAGCAGCGCAGAAGGGTATGGCTACACCTTC. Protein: CASSAEGYGYTF.

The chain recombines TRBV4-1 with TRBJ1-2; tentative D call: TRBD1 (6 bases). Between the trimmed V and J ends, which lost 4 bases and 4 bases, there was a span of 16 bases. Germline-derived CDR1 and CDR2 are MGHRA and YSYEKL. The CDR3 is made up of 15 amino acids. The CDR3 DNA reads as TGCGCCAGCAGCCTCCGGGACACGGATTTCTATGGCTACACCTTC. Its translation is CASSLRDTDFYGYTF.

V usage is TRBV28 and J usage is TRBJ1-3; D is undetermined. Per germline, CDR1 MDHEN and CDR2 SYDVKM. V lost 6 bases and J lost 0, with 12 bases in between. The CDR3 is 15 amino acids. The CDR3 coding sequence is TGTGCCAGCAGCCCCGATCAGAGCTCTGGAAACACCATATATTTT. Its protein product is CASSPDQSSGNTIYF.

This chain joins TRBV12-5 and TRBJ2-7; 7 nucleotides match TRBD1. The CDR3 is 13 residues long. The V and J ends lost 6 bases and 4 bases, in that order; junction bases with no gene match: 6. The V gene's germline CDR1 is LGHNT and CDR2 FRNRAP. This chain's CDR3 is CASGTGTAYEQYF. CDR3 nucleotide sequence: TGTGCTAGTGGAACCGGGACAGCATACGAGCAGTACTTC.

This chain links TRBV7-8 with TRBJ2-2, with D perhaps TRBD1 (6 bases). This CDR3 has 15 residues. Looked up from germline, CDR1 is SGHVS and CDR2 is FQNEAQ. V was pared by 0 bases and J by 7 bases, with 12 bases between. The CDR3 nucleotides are TGTGCCAGCAGCTTAGCGGGACATCCCTTCGGGGAGCTGTTTTTT. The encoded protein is CASSLAGHPFGELFF.

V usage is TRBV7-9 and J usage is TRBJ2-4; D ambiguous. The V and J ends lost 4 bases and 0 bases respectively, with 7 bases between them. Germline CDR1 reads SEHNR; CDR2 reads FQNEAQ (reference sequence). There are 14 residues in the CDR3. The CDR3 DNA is TGTGCCAGCAGCTCCACTGAAGCCAAAAACATTCAGTACTTC. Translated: CASSSTEAKNIQYF.

In nucleotides, the CDR3 is TGCGCCAGCAGCTTGCGCGACAGGGAGCCCTCCTACGAGCAGTACTTC. Protein product: CASSLRDREPSYEQYF. The chain couples TRBV5-1 to TRBJ2-7; 7 positions agree with TRBD1. The CDR3 loop spans 16 amino acids. J was trimmed by 0 bases and V by 1 base; bases with no gene match: 7. Germline loops: CDR1 SGHRS, CDR2 YFSETQ.

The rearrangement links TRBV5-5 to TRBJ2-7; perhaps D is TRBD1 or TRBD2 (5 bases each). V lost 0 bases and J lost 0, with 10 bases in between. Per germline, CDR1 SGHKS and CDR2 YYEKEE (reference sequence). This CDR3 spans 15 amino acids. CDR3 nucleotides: TGTGCCAGCAGCTTGGTGGCAGGGAGCTCCTACGAGCAGTACTTC. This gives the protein CASSLVAGSSYEQYF. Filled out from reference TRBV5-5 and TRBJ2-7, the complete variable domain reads DAGVTQSPTHLIKTRGQQVTLRCSPISGHKSVSWYQQVLGQGPQFIFQYYEKEERGRGNFPDRFSARQFPNYSSELNVNALLLGDSALYLCASSLVAGSSYEQYFGPGTRLTVT.

CDR3 in DNA: TGTGCCAGTAGCCAGAGGCAGGGCCTCTACGAGCAGTACTTC. It codes for CASSQRQGLYEQYF. The rearrangement links TRBV19 to TRBJ2-7; perhaps TRBD1 as D (5 bases). V lost 6 bases and J lost 3, with 15 bases in between. This CDR3 has 14 amino acids. Germline V CDR1 and CDR2: LNHDA, SQIVND (reference sequence).

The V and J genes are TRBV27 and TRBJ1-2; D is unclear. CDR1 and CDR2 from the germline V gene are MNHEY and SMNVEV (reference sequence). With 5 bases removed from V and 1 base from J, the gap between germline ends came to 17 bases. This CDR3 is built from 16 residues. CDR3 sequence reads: CASSPSEGDLNYGYTF. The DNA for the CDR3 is TGTGCCAGCAGTCCCAGTGAGGGAGACCTTAACTATGGCTACACCTTC.

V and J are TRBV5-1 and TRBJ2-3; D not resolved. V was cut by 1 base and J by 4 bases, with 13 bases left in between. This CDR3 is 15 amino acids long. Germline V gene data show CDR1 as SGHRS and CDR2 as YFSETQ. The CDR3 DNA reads TGCGCCAGCAGCTTGTTTCAAGGGATGCCAGATACGCAGTATTTT. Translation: CASSLFQGMPDTQYF.

The CDR3 loop is CASSQLTGVPYNEQFF. CDR3 sequence (DNA): TGCGCCAGCAGCCAACTCACAGGGGTGCCCTACAATGAGCAGTTCTTC. V and J are TRBV4-3 and TRBJ2-1, with TRBD1 matching over 7 bases. The CDR3 has 16 residues. Per the germline V gene, CDR1 is LGHNA and CDR2 is YSLEER. With V trimmed by 2 bases and J by 2 bases, 6 bases remained unmatched.

CDR3 DNA sequence: TGTGCCAGCAGTGAGGGGTTTGGAAACACCATATATTTT. As protein: CASSEGFGNTIYF. The V gene is TRBV2, the J gene TRBJ1-3; D is undetermined. This CDR3 is 13 amino acids long. V was shortened by 3 bases and J by 3 bases, with 6 bases between the two germline ends. In germline, CDR1 is SNHLY, CDR2 FYNNEI.

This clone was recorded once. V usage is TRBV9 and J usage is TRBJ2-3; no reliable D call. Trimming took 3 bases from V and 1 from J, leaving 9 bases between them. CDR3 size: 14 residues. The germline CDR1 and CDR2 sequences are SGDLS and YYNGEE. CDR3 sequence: CASSALLGTDTQYF. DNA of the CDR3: TGTGCCAGCAGCGCGCTATTAGGCACAGATACGCAGTATTTT.

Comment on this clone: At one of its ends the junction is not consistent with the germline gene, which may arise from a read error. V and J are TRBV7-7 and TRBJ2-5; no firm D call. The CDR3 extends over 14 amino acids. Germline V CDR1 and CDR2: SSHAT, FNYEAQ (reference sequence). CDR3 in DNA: TGTGCTAGCAGCTTAGGATGGCCGGCGGAGACCCAGTACTTC. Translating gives CASSLGWPAETQYF. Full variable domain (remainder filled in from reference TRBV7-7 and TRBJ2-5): GAGVSQSPRYKVTKRGQDVTLRCDPISSHATLYWYQQALGQGPEFLTYFNYEAQPDKSGLPSDRFSAERPEGSISTLTIQRTEQRDSAMYRCASSLGWPAETQYFGPGTRLLVL.

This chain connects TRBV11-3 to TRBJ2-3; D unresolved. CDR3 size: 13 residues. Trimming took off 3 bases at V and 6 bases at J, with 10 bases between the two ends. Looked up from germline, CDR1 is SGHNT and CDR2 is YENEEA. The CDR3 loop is CASSFAVGDTQYF. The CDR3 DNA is TGTGCCAGCAGCTTCGCTGTTGGGGATACGCAGTATTTT.

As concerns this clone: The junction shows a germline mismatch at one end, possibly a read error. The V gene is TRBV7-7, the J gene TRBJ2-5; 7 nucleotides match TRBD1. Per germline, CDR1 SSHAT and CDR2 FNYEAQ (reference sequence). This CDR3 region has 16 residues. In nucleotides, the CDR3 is TGTGCTAGCAGCTTCCGGGCGACAGGGAACCAAGAGACCCAGTACTTC. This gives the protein CASSFRATGNQETQYF.

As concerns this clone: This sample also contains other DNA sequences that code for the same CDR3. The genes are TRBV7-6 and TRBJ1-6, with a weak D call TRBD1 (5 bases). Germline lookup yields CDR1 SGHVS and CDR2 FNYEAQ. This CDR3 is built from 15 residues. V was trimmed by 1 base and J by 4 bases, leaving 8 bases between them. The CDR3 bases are TGTGCCAGCAGCTTAGGGGGCGTGTATAATTCACCCCTCCACTTT. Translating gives CASSLGGVYNSPLHF.

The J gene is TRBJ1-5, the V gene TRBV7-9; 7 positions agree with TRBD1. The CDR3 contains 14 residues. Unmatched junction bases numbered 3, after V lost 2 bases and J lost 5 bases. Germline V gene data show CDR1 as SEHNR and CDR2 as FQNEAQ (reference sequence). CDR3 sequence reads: CASSLRGQDQPQHF. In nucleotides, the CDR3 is TGTGCCAGCAGCTTAAGGGGGCAGGATCAGCCCCAGCATTTT.

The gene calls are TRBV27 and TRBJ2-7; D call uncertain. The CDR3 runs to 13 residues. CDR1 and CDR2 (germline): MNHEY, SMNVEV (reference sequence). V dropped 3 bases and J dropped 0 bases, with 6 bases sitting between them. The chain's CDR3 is CASSFHNSYEQYF. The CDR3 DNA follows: TGTGCCAGCAGTTTTCACAACTCCTACGAGCAGTACTTC.